This TCR beta chain appears in the sequencing data of a study of PD-1 blockade in classical Hodgkin lymphoma. The wider study: Patients were administered nivolumab (3 mg/kg intravenously) every 2 weeks.

No patient escaped relapse after autologous stem cell transplantation, and brentuximab vedotin exposure varied. This clone turned up a few times. Only in-frame clones appear in the TCRdb table, and some are missing; sequencing was by immunoSEQ multiplex PCR. The sample shows some 18,000 clones, 75% to 85% of them seen only once. Germline lookup yields CDR1 MRHNA and CDR2 SNTAGT. The CDR3 covers 13 residues. Deletions cut 5 bases from V and 1 base from J, with 8 bases between. This specimen consisted of peripheral blood mononuclear cells (PBMCs), obtained before the second cycle of nivolumab. The receptor was derived from a human donor with classical Hodgkin lymphoma. This chain joins TRBV6-4 and TRBJ1-1, with D perhaps TRBD1 (6 bases). CDR3 bases: TGTGCCAGCAGTCTGACAGGGAACACTGAAGCTTTCTTT. This encodes CASSLTGNTEAFF.